The present TCR beta chain was sequenced within a study of cytomegalovirus exposure and HLA in healthy donors. Study-wide points: Cytomegalovirus-associated status was assigned to 150 to 200 TCR beta chains.

Comment on this clone: Its matching antigen is unknown.

Researchers ran the PCR with 60 Vbeta and 13 Jbeta primers. Assay used: immunoSEQ multiplex PCR; TCRdb lists only in-frame clones, some missing. This table has 150,000 to 200,000 clones, roughly 74% appearing once. The germline V gene encodes CDR1 SGHNT and CDR2 YYREEE (reference sequence). Between the trimmed V and J ends, which lost 0 bases and 4 bases, there was a span of 14 bases. The CDR3 spans 16 residues. The specimen was PBMCs. The origin of this receptor is a woman between 40 and 50 years old in good health and CMV-seropositive. The chain uses TRBV5-4 and TRBJ2-1, with D unresolved. The CDR3 sequence is CASSLGQGGVYNEQFF. CDR3 DNA: TGTGCCAGCAGCTTGGGGCAAGGCGGAGTTTACAATGAGCAGTTCTTC. Combining the CDR3 with reference TRBV5-4 and TRBJ2-1 gives the whole variable domain ETGVTQSPTHLIKTRGQQVTLRCSSQSGHNTVSWYQQALGQGPQFIFQYYREEENGRGNFPPRFSGLQFPNYSSELNVNALELDDSALYLCASSLGQGGVYNEQFFGPGTRLTVL.